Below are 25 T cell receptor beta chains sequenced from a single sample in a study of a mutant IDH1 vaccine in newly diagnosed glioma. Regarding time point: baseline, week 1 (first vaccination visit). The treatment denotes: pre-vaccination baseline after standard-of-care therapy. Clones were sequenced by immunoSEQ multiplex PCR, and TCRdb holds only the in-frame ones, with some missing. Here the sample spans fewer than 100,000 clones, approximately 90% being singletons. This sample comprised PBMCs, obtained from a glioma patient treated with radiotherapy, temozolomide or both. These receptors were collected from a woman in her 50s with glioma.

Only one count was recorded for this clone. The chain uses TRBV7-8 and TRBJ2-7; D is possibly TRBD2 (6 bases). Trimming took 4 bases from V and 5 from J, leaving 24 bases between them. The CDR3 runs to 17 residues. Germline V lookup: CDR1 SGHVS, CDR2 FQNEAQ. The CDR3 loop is CASSSVGFLASVHEQYF. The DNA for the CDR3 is TGTGCCAGCAGCTCCGTGGGGTTTCTAGCGTCCGTCCACGAGCAGTACTTC.

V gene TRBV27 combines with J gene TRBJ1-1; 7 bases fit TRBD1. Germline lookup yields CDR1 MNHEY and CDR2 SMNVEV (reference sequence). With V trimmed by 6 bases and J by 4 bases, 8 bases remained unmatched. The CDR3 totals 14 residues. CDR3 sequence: CASSLPDRVTEAFF. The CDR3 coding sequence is TGTGCCAGCAGCTTGCCCGACAGGGTCACTGAAGCTTTCTTT.

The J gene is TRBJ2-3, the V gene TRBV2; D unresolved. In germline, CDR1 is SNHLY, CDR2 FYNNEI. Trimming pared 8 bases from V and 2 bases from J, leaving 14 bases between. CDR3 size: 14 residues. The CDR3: CASSDRTVTDTQYF. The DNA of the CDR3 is TGTGCCAGCTCGGATCGGACCGTCACAGATACGCAGTATTTT.

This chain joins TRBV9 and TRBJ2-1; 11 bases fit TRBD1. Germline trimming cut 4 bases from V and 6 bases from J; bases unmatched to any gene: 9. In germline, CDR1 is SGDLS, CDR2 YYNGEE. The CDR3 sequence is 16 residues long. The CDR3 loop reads CASSPGQGAHFNEQFF. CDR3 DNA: TGTGCCAGCAGCCCCGGACAGGGGGCCCATTTCAATGAGCAGTTCTTC.

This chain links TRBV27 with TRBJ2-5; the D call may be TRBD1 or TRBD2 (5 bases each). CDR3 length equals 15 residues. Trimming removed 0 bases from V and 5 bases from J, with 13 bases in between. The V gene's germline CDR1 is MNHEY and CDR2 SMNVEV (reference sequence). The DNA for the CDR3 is TGTGCCAGCAGTTTATCGAGGCAGGGCGGGGAGACCCAGTACTTC. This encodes CASSLSRQGGETQYF.

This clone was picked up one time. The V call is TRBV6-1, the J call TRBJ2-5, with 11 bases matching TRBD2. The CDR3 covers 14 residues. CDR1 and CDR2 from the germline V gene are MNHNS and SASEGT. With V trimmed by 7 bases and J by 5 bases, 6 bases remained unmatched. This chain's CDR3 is CASTLLAGDETQYF. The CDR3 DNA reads TGTGCCAGCACCTTACTAGCGGGAGATGAGACCCAGTACTTC.

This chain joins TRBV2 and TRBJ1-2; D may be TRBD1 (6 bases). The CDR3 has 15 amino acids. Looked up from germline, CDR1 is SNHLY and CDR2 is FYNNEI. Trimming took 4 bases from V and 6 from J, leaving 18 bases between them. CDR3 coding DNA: TGTGCCAGCAGTGCCAGGGACAAAGAAGGCAATGGCTACACCTTC. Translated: CASSARDKEGNGYTF.

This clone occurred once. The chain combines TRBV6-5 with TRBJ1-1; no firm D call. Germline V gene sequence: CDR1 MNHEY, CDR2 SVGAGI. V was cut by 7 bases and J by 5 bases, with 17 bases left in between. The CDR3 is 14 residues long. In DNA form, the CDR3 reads TGTGCCAGCAAGCTCTTTCGAACAGAGACTGAAGCTTTCTTT. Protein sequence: CASKLFRTETEAFF.

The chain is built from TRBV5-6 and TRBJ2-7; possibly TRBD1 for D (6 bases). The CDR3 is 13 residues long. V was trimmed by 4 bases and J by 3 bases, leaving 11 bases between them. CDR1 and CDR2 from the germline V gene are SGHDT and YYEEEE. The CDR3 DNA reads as TGTGCCAGCAGCCAAAGACAGGTCTACGAGCAGTACTTC. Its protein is CASSQRQVYEQYF.

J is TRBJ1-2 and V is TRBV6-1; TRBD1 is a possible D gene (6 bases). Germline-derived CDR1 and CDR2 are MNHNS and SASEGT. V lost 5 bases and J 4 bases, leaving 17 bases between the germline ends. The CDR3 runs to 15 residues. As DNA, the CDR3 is TGTGCCAGCAGTCCTCAGGGGACCCTACTCTATGGCTACACCTTC. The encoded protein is CASSPQGTLLYGYTF.

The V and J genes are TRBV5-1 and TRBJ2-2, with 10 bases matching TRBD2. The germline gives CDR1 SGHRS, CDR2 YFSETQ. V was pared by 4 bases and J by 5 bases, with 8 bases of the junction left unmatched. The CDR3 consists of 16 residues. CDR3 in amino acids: CASSLASGRGTGELFF. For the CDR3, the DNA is TGCGCCAGCAGCCTAGCTAGCGGGAGAGGTACCGGGGAGCTGTTTTTT.

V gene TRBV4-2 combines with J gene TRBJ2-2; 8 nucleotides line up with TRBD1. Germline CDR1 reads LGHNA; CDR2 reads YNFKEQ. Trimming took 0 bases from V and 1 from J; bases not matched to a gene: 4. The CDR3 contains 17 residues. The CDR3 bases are TGTGCCAGCAGCCAAGAGGTTGGGACAGGGAACACCGGGGAGCTGTTTTTT. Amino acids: CASSQEVGTGNTGELFF.

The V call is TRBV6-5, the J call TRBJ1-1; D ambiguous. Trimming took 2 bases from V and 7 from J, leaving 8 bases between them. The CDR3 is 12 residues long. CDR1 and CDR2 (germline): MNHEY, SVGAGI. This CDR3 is CASSYRQNEAFF. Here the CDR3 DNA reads TGTGCCAGCAGTTACCGCCAAAATGAAGCTTTCTTT.

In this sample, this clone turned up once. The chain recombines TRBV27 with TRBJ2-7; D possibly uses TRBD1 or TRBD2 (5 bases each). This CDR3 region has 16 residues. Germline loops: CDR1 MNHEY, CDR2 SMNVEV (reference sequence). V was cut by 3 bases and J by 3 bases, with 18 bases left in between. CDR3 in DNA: TGTGCCAGCAGTTTTTCGTCCGGGGCTAAGGACTACGAGCAGTACTTC. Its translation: CASSFSSGAKDYEQYF.

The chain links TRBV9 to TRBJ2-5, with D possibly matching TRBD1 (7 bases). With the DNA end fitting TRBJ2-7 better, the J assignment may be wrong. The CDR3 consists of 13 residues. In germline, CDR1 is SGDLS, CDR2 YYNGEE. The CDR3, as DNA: TGTGCCAGCAGCTCCGGCGGGACAGTCGAGCAGTACTTC. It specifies CASSSGGTVEQYF.

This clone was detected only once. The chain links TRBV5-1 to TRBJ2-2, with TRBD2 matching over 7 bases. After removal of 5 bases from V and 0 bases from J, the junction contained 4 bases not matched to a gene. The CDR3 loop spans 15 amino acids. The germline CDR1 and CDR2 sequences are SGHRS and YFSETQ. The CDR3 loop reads CASRTRGANTGELFF. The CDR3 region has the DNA TGCGCCAGCAGAACCCGGGGGGCGAACACCGGGGAGCTGTTTTTT.

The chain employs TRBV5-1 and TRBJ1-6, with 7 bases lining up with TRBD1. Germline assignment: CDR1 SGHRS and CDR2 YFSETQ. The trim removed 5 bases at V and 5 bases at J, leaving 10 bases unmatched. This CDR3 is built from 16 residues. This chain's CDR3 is CASRTGSGTDNSPLHF. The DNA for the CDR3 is TGCGCCAGCAGGACGGGTTCCGGGACAGATAATTCACCCCTCCACTTT.

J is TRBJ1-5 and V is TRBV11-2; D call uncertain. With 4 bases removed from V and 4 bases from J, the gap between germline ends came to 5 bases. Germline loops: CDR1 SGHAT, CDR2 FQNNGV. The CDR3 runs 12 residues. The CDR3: CASSSGNQPQHF. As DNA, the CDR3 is TGTGCCAGCAGCTCCGGTAATCAGCCCCAGCATTTT.

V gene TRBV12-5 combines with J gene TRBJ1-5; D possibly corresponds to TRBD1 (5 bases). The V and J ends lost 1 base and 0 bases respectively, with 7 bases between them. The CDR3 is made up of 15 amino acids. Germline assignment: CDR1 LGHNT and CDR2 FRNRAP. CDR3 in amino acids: CASGLGQYSNQPQHF. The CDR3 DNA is TGTGCTAGTGGTTTGGGACAGTATAGCAATCAGCCCCAGCATTTT. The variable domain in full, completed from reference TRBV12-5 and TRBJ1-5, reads DARVTQTPRHKVTEMGQEVTMRCQPILGHNTVFWYRQTMMQGLELLAYFRNRAPLDDSGMPKDRFSAEMPDATLATLKIQPSEPRDSAVYFCASGLGQYSNQPQHFGDGTRLSIL.

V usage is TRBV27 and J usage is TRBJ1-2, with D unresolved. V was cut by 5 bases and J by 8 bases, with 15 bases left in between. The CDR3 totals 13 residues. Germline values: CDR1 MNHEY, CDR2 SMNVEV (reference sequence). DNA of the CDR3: TGTGCCAGCAGTGACGGTCCCCGCTGGGGCTACACCTTC. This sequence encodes CASSDGPRWGYTF.

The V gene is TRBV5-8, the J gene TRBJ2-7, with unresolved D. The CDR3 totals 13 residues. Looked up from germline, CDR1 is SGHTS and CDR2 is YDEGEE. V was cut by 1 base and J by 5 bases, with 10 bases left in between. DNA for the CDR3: TGTGCCAGCAGCTTGTCTGCCTGGGACGAGCAGTACTTC. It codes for CASSLSAWDEQYF.

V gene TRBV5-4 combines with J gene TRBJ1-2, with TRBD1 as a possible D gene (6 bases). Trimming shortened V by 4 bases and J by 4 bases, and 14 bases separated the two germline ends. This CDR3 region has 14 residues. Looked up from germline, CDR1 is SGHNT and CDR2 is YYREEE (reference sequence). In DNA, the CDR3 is TGTGCCAGCAGCGGGAGACAGGCCGCCTATGGCTACACCTTC. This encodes CASSGRQAAYGYTF.

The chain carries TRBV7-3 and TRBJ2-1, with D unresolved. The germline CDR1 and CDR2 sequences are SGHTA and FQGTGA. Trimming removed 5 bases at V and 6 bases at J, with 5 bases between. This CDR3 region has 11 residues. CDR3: CASSAANEQFF. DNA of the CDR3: TGTGCCAGCAGCGCCGCCAATGAGCAGTTCTTC.

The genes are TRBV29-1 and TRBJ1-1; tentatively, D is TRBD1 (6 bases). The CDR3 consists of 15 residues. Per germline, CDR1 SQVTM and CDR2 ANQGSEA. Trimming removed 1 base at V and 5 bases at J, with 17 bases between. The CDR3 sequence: CSVEVGGRGGTEAFF. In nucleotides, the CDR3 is TGCAGCGTTGAAGTTGGAGGCAGGGGTGGAACTGAAGCTTTCTTT.

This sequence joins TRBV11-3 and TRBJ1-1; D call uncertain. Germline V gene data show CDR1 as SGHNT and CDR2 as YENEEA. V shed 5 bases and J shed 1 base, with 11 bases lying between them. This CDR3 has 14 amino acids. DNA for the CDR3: TGTGCCAGCAGCCTGGACGGTACGAACACTGAAGCTTTCTTT. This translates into CASSLDGTNTEAFF.